The 14 T cell receptor beta chains given below trace back to one sample, sequenced in a study of blood T cell repertoires in COVID-19. Measured with immunoSEQ multiplex PCR; TCRdb has only the in-frame clones, and not every one. The table has approximately 300,000 clones, around 90% seen once. Material: PBMCs or T cells enriched from blood (not recorded which). The receptors derive from a man between 60 and 75 years old who had recovered from COVID-19.

The chain recombines TRBV14 with TRBJ1-1, with TRBD1 identical over 9 bases. Per the germline V gene, CDR1 is SGHDN and CDR2 is FVKESK. This CDR3 region has 17 residues. J was trimmed by 2 bases and V by 0 bases; bases with no gene match: 7. The CDR3 DNA reads as TGTGCCAGCAGCCAAGAATATGGGACAGGGATCAACACTGAAGCTTTCTTT. It yields the protein CASSQEYGTGINTEAFF. Complete variable domain (other parts from reference TRBV14 and TRBJ1-1): EAGVTQFPSHSVIEKGQTVTLRCDPISGHDNLYWYRRVMGKEIKFLLHFVKESKQDESGMPNNRFLAERTGGTYSTLKVQPAELEDSGVYFCASSQEYGTGINTEAFFGQGTRLTVV.

The V call is TRBV7-3, the J call TRBJ2-1; TRBD2 agrees at 9 bases. The V segment lost 4 bases and the J segment 13 bases; nucleotides outside the gene matches: 17. The CDR3 has 16 residues. Germline V gives CDR1 SGHTA, CDR2 FQGTGA. The CDR3 here is CASSSQPHGAGGPQFF. CDR3 DNA sequence: TGTGCCAGCAGCTCCCAACCTCACGGAGCGGGAGGCCCCCAGTTCTTC.

This chain links TRBV7-2 with TRBJ2-7, with 13 bases that match TRBD2. The CDR3 is made up of 14 amino acids. Germline lookup yields CDR1 SGHTA and CDR2 FQGNSA. V was clipped by 5 bases and J by 3 bases; unmatched bases: 1. CDR3 loop: CASSRTSGSYEQYF. CDR3 nucleotides: TGTGCCAGCAGCCGGACTAGCGGGAGCTACGAGCAGTACTTC.

The V gene is TRBV4-2, the J gene TRBJ2-5, with a weak D call TRBD2 (5 bases). The CDR3 runs to 15 residues. The germline CDR1 and CDR2 sequences are LGHNA and YNFKEQ. Between the trimmed V and J ends, which lost 6 bases and 5 bases, there was a span of 19 bases. CDR3 sequence: CASSSGLGGEETQYF. CDR3 DNA: TGTGCCAGCAGTAGTGGACTGGGTGGGGAGGAGACCCAGTACTTC.

The rearrangement joins TRBV19 to TRBJ1-1, with TRBD1 matching over 7 bases. The CDR3 consists of 15 residues. V lost 3 bases and J lost 1; bases outside the gene matches: 5. From germline, CDR1 is LNHDA and CDR2 SQIVND (reference sequence). CDR3 in amino acids: CASSIQDRPNTEAFF. The CDR3 DNA sequence: TGTGCCAGTAGTATTCAGGACAGGCCGAACACTGAAGCTTTCTTT.

The chain employs TRBV7-8 and TRBJ2-2, with D uncertain. Germline assignment: CDR1 SGHVS and CDR2 FQNEAQ. Trimming stripped 4 bases from V and 1 base from J, with 13 bases between. The CDR3 extends over 16 amino acids. CDR3 bases: TGTGCCAGCAGCTCACCGACACGAATGAACACCGGGGAGCTGTTTTTT. Its protein product is CASSSPTRMNTGELFF.

This clone showed up just once. The genes are TRBV10-3 and TRBJ2-5; TRBD1 might be the D (6 bases). CDR3 size: 15 residues. V was cut by 3 bases and J by 1 base, with 12 bases left in between. Germline CDR1 reads ENHRY; CDR2 reads SYGVKD. CDR3 residues: CAISDPGDPQETQYF. The CDR3 coding sequence is TGTGCCATCAGTGACCCAGGGGACCCCCAAGAGACCCAGTACTTC.

The chain links TRBV3-1 (or the pseudogene TRBV3-2) to TRBJ2-5; 7 nucleotides agree with TRBD1. The J segment lost 7 bases and the V segment lost 0 bases, leaving 5 bases of the junction unmatched. The CDR3 length is 14 residues. Germline-derived CDR1 and CDR2 are LGHDT and YNNKEL (reference sequence). CDR3 loop: CASSQDRGLGTQYF. For the CDR3, the DNA is TGTGCCAGCAGCCAAGATAGGGGGCTGGGGACCCAGTACTTC.

The genes are TRBV19 and TRBJ1-4; D gene ambiguous. There are 15 residues in the CDR3. Trimming cost V 1 base and J 3 bases, with 9 bases left between them. Germline V gene data show CDR1 as LNHDA and CDR2 as SQIVND (reference sequence). DNA of the CDR3: TGTGCCAGTAGTATAGTCCGAGCACCTAATGAAAAACTGTTTTTT. This codes for CASSIVRAPNEKLFF.

The J gene is TRBJ2-2, the V gene TRBV5-4; a weak D match, TRBD2 (6 bases). Germline V gives CDR1 SGHNT, CDR2 YYREEE (reference sequence). Trimming shortened V by 0 bases and J by 5 bases, and 14 bases separated the two germline ends. The CDR3 covers 16 residues. This CDR3 is CASSLVSGGGTGELFF. CDR3 coding DNA: TGTGCCAGCAGCTTGGTTAGCGGAGGAGGGACCGGGGAGCTGTTTTTT.

V gene TRBV2 combines with J gene TRBJ1-6; 9 nucleotides line up with TRBD1. Trimming at V came to 6 bases and at J to 10 bases, leaving 10 bases not matched to a gene. Looked up from germline, CDR1 is SNHLY and CDR2 is FYNNEI. The CDR3 spans 15 residues. The CDR3 loop reads CASRGSGTGRSPLHF. The CDR3 bases are TGTGCCAGCAGGGGATCCGGGACAGGGAGATCACCCCTCCACTTT. The complete variable domain, with remaining parts taken from reference TRBV2 and TRBJ1-6, reads EPEVTQTPSHQVTQMGQEVILRCVPISNHLYFYWYRQILGQKVEFLVSFYNNEISEKSEIFDDQFSVERPDGSNFTLKIRSTKLEDSAMYFCASRGSGTGRSPLHFGNGTRLTVT.

The chain combines TRBV6-6 with TRBJ2-7, with a possible D match to TRBD2 (6 bases). Germline CDR1 is MNHNY and CDR2 is SVGAGI (reference sequence). This CDR3 has 15 residues. The V end was cut by 2 bases, the J end by 3 bases, with 14 bases between. CDR3 DNA: TGTGCCAGCAGTTACCTCGGGGGTTTAAGCTACGAGCAGTACTTC. This gives the protein CASSYLGGLSYEQYF.

This chain links TRBV6-5 with TRBJ2-1, with 8 bases matching TRBD2. Per the germline V gene, CDR1 is MNHEY and CDR2 is SVGAGI. The CDR3 extends over 15 amino acids. V lost 6 bases, J lost 8 bases, and 12 bases stayed unmatched. CDR3 sequence reads: CASSSLSGSRYEQFF. CDR3 nucleotide sequence: TGTGCCAGCAGCTCGCTCAGCGGGAGCCGCTATGAGCAGTTCTTC.

This chain connects TRBV6-5 to TRBJ2-2; possible D gene TRBD1, 5 bases. The CDR3 totals 15 residues. V gave up 0 bases and J gave up 7 bases, with 12 bases separating them. The V gene's germline CDR1 is MNHEY and CDR2 SVGAGI. The CDR3 spells CASSYSFQGSGELFF. In DNA, the CDR3 is TGTGCCAGCAGTTACTCTTTTCAGGGCAGCGGGGAGCTGTTTTTT.